Listed below are T cell receptor beta chains from one sample, sequenced in a study of early T cells in non-severe SARS-CoV-2 infection. From the 5' RACE reads, TCRdb called clonotypes with MiXCR, one entry per CDR3 protein. The sample has approximately 76,000 distinct CDR3 sequences; over 11% are singletons. Material: whole blood. The receptors derive from an adult who was a healthcare worker with PCR-confirmed SARS-CoV-2 infection or an uninfected control (not recorded which). Each CDR3 is given without its conserved first and last residue.

j_call v_call cdr3_aa
TRBJ2-1 TRBV6-5 ASRLGQSSYNEQF
TRBJ2-1 TRBV11-3 ASSSSRGLNEQF
TRBJ1-1 TRBV11-2 ANRRDRRGNTEAF
TRBJ2-2 TRBV12-3/TRBV12-4 ASSTRDRGHRELF
TRBJ2-1 TRBV20-1 SARLRGSSYNEQF
TRBJ1-6 TRBV7-2 ASSPAPAPLH
TRBJ2-6 TRBV9 ASSVSGAGANVLT
TRBJ2-7 TRBV11-1 ASSLNAGAYEQY
TRBJ2-1 TRBV11-3 ASSLDSYNEQF
TRBJ1-6 TRBV30 AWSVNSPLH
TRBJ1-1 TRBV29-1 SAPGRGANTEAF
TRBJ1-1 TRBV7-6 ASSPSTGGTEAF
TRBJ2-7 TRBV4-1 ASSPTVSGDEQY
TRBJ2-7 TRBV29-1 SVSRQGVYEQY
TRBJ2-5 TRBV7-2 ASTPTLLAGRKETQY
TRBJ2-1 TRBV7-9 ASSPYLGGMHEQF
TRBJ2-7 TRBV6-2/TRBV6-3 ASSYRGFSYEQY
TRBJ2-2 TRBV11-1 ASSSPRTDHYTGELF
TRBJ1-3 TRBV5-1 ASSLISGNTIY
TRBJ2-1 TRBV4-1 ASSQVFRKGGEQF
TRBJ2-7 TRBV5-5 ASSLTLSYEQY
TRBJ2-1 TRBV27 ASSLFGASYNEQF
TRBJ1-5 TRBV20-1 SARDDRGGNQPQH
TRBJ2-2 TRBV11-2 ASSAPNGGGELF
TRBJ2-2 TRBV25-1 ASRHGGDNTGELF
TRBJ1-2 TRBV6-1 ASRFAGGNYGYT
TRBJ1-1 TRBV11-2 ASSLEYFEAF
TRBJ2-5 TRBV13 ASSPPGHHAQETQY
TRBJ2-3 TRBV27 ASSSQTSGRLTDTQY
TRBJ1-5 TRBV3-1 ASSQDEFGHRLFSNQPQH
TRBJ1-1 TRBV7-8 ASSLPGQGATEAF
TRBJ2-7 TRBV7-2 ASSLAMRDEQY
TRBJ2-7 TRBV7-6 ASNRDRLSYEQY
TRBJ2-3 TRBV20-1 SARDPGVGTDTQY
TRBJ2-3 TRBV20-1 SARDWAGATDTQY
TRBJ2-2 TRBV7-8 ASSLSRQGVADTGELF
TRBJ2-7 TRBV6-5 ASSDPGQGLEFKN
TRBJ2-5 TRBV10-2 ASRRSTTKGTQY